These T cell receptor beta chains were read from a single sample in a study of T cells in Graves' hyperthyroidism and ophthalmopathy. TCRdb reanalysed the multiplex PCR reads using MiXCR and keeps one entry per CDR3 protein. The table has 500,000 to 700,000 distinct CDR3 sequences, over 15% seen once. Sample: blood. Receptor source: a woman aged 18-29 years with Graves' hyperthyroidism. CDR3s include the opening cysteine and the closing phenylalanine or tryptophan. A D gene is named only where the DNA matches it firmly. Part of the rows lack a size; the others show once, few, many or a class for expanded clones.

v_gene: TRBV6-2/TRBV6-3
d_gene: .
abundance: many
j_gene: TRBJ2-1
CDR3aa: CASSYGGVKGAYNEQFF
CDR3nt: TGTGCCAGCAGTTACGGCGGGGTTAAGGGGGCCTACAATGAGCAGTTCTTC

v_gene: TRBV20-1
d_gene: .
abundance: many
j_gene: TRBJ2-7
CDR3aa: CSADGSYEQYF
CDR3nt: TGCAGTGCTGACGGATCCTACGAGCAGTACTTC

v_gene: TRBV28
d_gene: .
abundance: many
j_gene: TRBJ1-1
CDR3aa: CASKGGWNTEAFF
CDR3nt: TGTGCCAGCAAGGGCGGGTGGAACACTGAAGCTTTCTTT

v_gene: TRBV14
d_gene: .
abundance: .
j_gene: TRBJ2-1
CDR3aa: CASSQDWDKAYNEQFF
CDR3nt: TGTGCCAGCAGCCAAGATTGGGACAAAGCCTACAATGAGCAGTTCTTC

v_gene: TRBV4-2
d_gene: TRBD1
abundance: few
j_gene: TRBJ1-6
CDR3aa: CASSQTGDWDNSPLHF
CDR3nt: TGTGCCAGCAGCCAAACAGGGGATTGGGATAATTCACCCCTCCACTTT

v_gene: TRBV5-1
d_gene: TRBD2
abundance: .
j_gene: TRBJ2-5
CDR3aa: CASSDSGLAEETQYF
CDR3nt: TGCGCCAGCAGCGATTCGGGACTAGCGGAAGAGACCCAGTACTTC

v_gene: TRBV12-3/TRBV12-4
d_gene: .
abundance: many
j_gene: TRBJ2-1
CDR3aa: CASSFSRMGSRGLNEQFF
CDR3nt: TGTGCCAGCAGTTTTAGCCGGATGGGGTCACGCGGCCTCAATGAGCAGTTCTTC

v_gene: TRBV5-4
d_gene: .
abundance: few
j_gene: TRBJ2-5
CDR3aa: CASSSAGETQYF
CDR3nt: TGTGCCAGCAGTTCTGCGGGGGAGACCCAGTACTTC

v_gene: TRBV6-4
d_gene: .
abundance: few
j_gene: TRBJ1-1
CDR3aa: CATSWSFGTEAFF
CDR3nt: TGTGCCACCTCCTGGTCGTTCGGGACTGAAGCTTTCTTT

v_gene: TRBV29-1
d_gene: .
abundance: .
j_gene: TRBJ1-2
CDR3aa: CSVEGRWPYGYTF
CDR3nt: TGCAGCGTTGAAGGGCGATGGCCGTATGGCTACACCTTC

v_gene: TRBV20-1
d_gene: TRBD2
abundance: few
j_gene: TRBJ2-7
CDR3aa: CSATRLANYEQYF
CDR3nt: TGCAGTGCTACTCGACTAGCGAACTACGAGCAGTACTTC

v_gene: TRBV7-8
d_gene: .
abundance: many
j_gene: TRBJ2-2
CDR3aa: CASSTPGTRNTGELFF
CDR3nt: TGTGCCAGCAGCACCCCCGGGACAAGGAACACCGGGGAGCTGTTTTTT

v_gene: TRBV7-8
d_gene: .
abundance: many
j_gene: TRBJ2-5
CDR3aa: CASSLAQAVETQYF
CDR3nt: TGTGCCAGCAGCTTAGCGCAGGCTGTGGAGACCCAGTACTTC

v_gene: TRBV5-1
d_gene: .
abundance: many
j_gene: TRBJ1-2
CDR3aa: CASSSRDRSPNYGYTF
CDR3nt: TGCGCCAGCAGCTCCCGGGACCGTAGCCCTAACTATGGCTACACCTTC

v_gene: TRBV19
d_gene: .
abundance: many
j_gene: TRBJ2-2
CDR3aa: CASSRTDLNTGELFF
CDR3nt: TGTGCCAGTAGTCGGACGGATTTGAACACCGGGGAGCTGTTTTTT

v_gene: TRBV12-3/TRBV12-4
d_gene: TRBD1
abundance: many
j_gene: TRBJ2-7
CDR3aa: CASSFIRTGEPYEQYF
CDR3nt: TGTGCCAGCAGTTTTATAAGGACAGGTGAACCCTACGAGCAGTACTTC

v_gene: TRBV7-9
d_gene: .
abundance: few
j_gene: TRBJ2-6
CDR3aa: CASSTSDRSNVLTF
CDR3nt: TGTGCCAGCAGCACTTCGGACCGAAGCAACGTCCTGACTTTC

v_gene: TRBV5-5
d_gene: .
abundance: many
j_gene: TRBJ1-5
CDR3aa: CASSFRGFNQPQHF
CDR3nt: TGTGCCAGCAGCTTTCGGGGCTTCAATCAGCCCCAGCATTTT

v_gene: TRBV15
d_gene: TRBD1
abundance: .
j_gene: TRBJ1-3
CDR3aa: CATSRDQGASGNTIYF
CDR3nt: TGTGCCACCAGCAGAGATCAGGGGGCCTCTGGAAACACCATATATTTT

v_gene: TRBV2
d_gene: .
abundance: .
j_gene: TRBJ2-1
CDR3aa: CASSPTTTRNEQFF
CDR3nt: TGTGCCAGCAGCCCAACAACCACTAGAAATGAGCAGTTCTTC

v_gene: TRBV6-9
d_gene: .
abundance: .
j_gene: TRBJ1-2
CDR3aa: CASAMGRAWDGYTF
CDR3nt: TGTGCCAGCGCAATGGGGCGAGCTTGGGATGGCTACACCTTC

v_gene: TRBV30
d_gene: .
abundance: many
j_gene: TRBJ1-1
CDR3aa: CAWSTSYTEAFF
CDR3nt: TGTGCCTGGAGCACCTCTTACACTGAAGCTTTCTTT

v_gene: TRBV20-1
d_gene: .
abundance: .
j_gene: TRBJ1-2
CDR3aa: CSARDLRVDTGYTF
CDR3nt: TGCAGTGCTAGAGATCTCAGGGTCGATACTGGCTACACCTTC

v_gene: TRBV20-1
d_gene: .
abundance: many
j_gene: TRBJ1-1
CDR3aa: CSAREGSRNTEAFF
CDR3nt: TGCAGTGCTAGAGAAGGCTCGAGGAACACTGAAGCTTTCTTT

v_gene: TRBV4-1
d_gene: .
abundance: once
j_gene: TRBJ1-5
CDR3aa: CASSQVDMGFRVNQPQHF
CDR3nt: TGCGCCAGCAGCCAAGTTGATATGGGTTTCAGGGTCAATCAGCCCCAGCATTTT

v_gene: TRBV7-9
d_gene: TRBD1
abundance: .
j_gene: TRBJ1-6
CDR3aa: CASSLLLTGGYNSPLHF
CDR3nt: TGTGCCAGCAGCTTACTTTTAACAGGGGGGTATAATTCACCCCTCCACTTT

v_gene: TRBV12-3/TRBV12-4
d_gene: TRBD2
abundance: many
j_gene: TRBJ2-7
CDR3aa: CASSSSGEGRYEQYF
CDR3nt: TGTGCCAGCAGTTCAAGCGGGGAGGGTAGGTACGAGCAGTACTTC

v_gene: TRBV20-1
d_gene: TRBD2
abundance: .
j_gene: TRBJ2-3
CDR3aa: CSAPGLAGAPYTQYF
CDR3nt: TGCAGTGCTCCAGGACTAGCGGGAGCCCCCTATACGCAGTATTTT

v_gene: TRBV28
d_gene: TRBD1
abundance: .
j_gene: TRBJ2-3
CDR3aa: CASSTDRNYPPDTQYF
CDR3nt: TGTGCCAGCAGTACGGACAGGAATTACCCCCCAGATACGCAGTATTTT

v_gene: TRBV5-5
d_gene: .
abundance: .
j_gene: TRBJ2-1
CDR3aa: CASSLNGGSYNEQFF
CDR3nt: TGTGCCAGCAGCTTGAATGGGGGCTCCTACAATGAGCAGTTCTTC

v_gene: TRBV18
d_gene: .
abundance: few
j_gene: TRBJ2-7
CDR3aa: CASSPGGETPYEQYF
CDR3nt: TGTGCCAGCTCACCAGGAGGGGAAACCCCCTACGAGCAGTACTTC

v_gene: TRBV27
d_gene: .
abundance: many
j_gene: TRBJ2-7
CDR3aa: CASSSAPTGEQYF
CDR3nt: TGTGCCAGCAGCTCCGCACCCACGGGGGAGCAGTACTTC

v_gene: TRBV7-3
d_gene: TRBD1
abundance: .
j_gene: TRBJ2-1
CDR3aa: CASSTTGPFYNEQFF
CDR3nt: TGTGCCAGCAGCACGACAGGGCCCTTCTACAATGAGCAGTTCTTC

v_gene: TRBV15
d_gene: .
abundance: few
j_gene: TRBJ2-3
CDR3aa: CATSREPGRSTDTQYF
CDR3nt: TGTGCCACCAGCAGAGAGCCGGGGCGTAGCACAGATACGCAGTATTTT

v_gene: TRBV6-1
d_gene: TRBD1
abundance: .
j_gene: TRBJ2-1
CDR3aa: CASSDPGQGVNEQFF
CDR3nt: TGTGCCAGCAGTGACCCCGGACAGGGGGTGAATGAGCAGTTCTTC

v_gene: TRBV28
d_gene: .
abundance: many
j_gene: TRBJ2-2
CDR3aa: CASSLAGELFF
CDR3nt: TGTGCCAGCAGTTTAGCCGGGGAGCTGTTTTTT

v_gene: TRBV6-2/TRBV6-3
d_gene: TRBD2
abundance: .
j_gene: TRBJ2-3
CDR3aa: CASSYSAGGGTDTQYF
CDR3nt: TGTGCCAGCAGTTACTCTGCGGGGGGGGGCACAGATACGCAGTATTTT

v_gene: TRBV7-6
d_gene: .
abundance: few
j_gene: TRBJ2-2
CDR3aa: CASSLSLGGSRELFF
CDR3nt: TGTGCCAGCAGCTTAAGTTTGGGGGGCTCCAGGGAGCTGTTTTTT

v_gene: TRBV5-8
d_gene: TRBD2
abundance: .
j_gene: TRBJ2-5
CDR3aa: CASTRSGTDQETQYF
CDR3nt: TGTGCCAGCACCCGTAGCGGGACGGACCAAGAGACCCAGTACTTC

v_gene: TRBV7-9
d_gene: .
abundance: .
j_gene: TRBJ2-1
CDR3aa: CASSTQDLARASHNEQFF
CDR3nt: TGTGCCAGCAGCACCCAAGATCTAGCGCGGGCGTCCCACAATGAGCAGTTCTTC

v_gene: TRBV6-1
d_gene: .
abundance: .
j_gene: TRBJ2-3
CDR3aa: CASSSRPSDTQYF
CDR3nt: TGTGCCAGCAGTTCCCGCCCCTCAGATACGCAGTATTTT

v_gene: TRBV9
d_gene: .
abundance: .
j_gene: TRBJ2-3
CDR3aa: CASSVGNTADTQYF
CDR3nt: TGTGCCAGCAGCGTAGGAAATACCGCGGATACGCAGTATTTT

v_gene: TRBV20-1
d_gene: .
abundance: few
j_gene: TRBJ2-6
CDR3aa: CSARDFSGEGANVLTF
CDR3nt: TGCAGTGCTAGAGATTTTTCGGGGGAGGGGGCCAACGTCCTGACTTTC

v_gene: TRBV3-1
d_gene: TRBD1
abundance: .
j_gene: TRBJ2-5
CDR3aa: CASSQPRDRGETQYF
CDR3nt: TGTGCCAGCAGCCAACCCCGGGACAGGGGAGAGACCCAGTACTTC

v_gene: TRBV24-1
d_gene: TRBD2
abundance: .
j_gene: TRBJ2-5
CDR3aa: CATSPTTGGTETQYF
CDR3nt: TGTGCCACCAGCCCTACTACGGGGGGGACCGAGACCCAGTACTTC

v_gene: TRBV12-3/TRBV12-4
d_gene: .
abundance: .
j_gene: TRBJ2-5
CDR3aa: CASGLRGPGIKETQYF
CDR3nt: TGTGCCAGCGGTCTACGGGGTCCGGGGATTAAAGAGACCCAGTACTTC

v_gene: TRBV2
d_gene: .
abundance: many
j_gene: TRBJ2-1
CDR3aa: CASSGTDSSYNEQFF
CDR3nt: TGTGCCAGCAGTGGGACCGATAGCTCCTACAATGAGCAGTTCTTC

v_gene: TRBV6-6
d_gene: .
abundance: many
j_gene: TRBJ2-7
CDR3aa: CASSYATAEQYF
CDR3nt: TGTGCCAGCAGTTACGCGACGGCCGAGCAGTACTTC

v_gene: TRBV2
d_gene: .
abundance: many
j_gene: TRBJ1-2
CDR3aa: CASKRTILSSYGYTF
CDR3nt: TGTGCCAGCAAACGGACGATCCTTTCCTCCTATGGCTACACCTTC

v_gene: TRBV11-2
d_gene: TRBD1
abundance: many
j_gene: TRBJ1-4
CDR3aa: CASSLSRGPEKLFF
CDR3nt: TGTGCCAGCAGTTTGTCCAGGGGGCCTGAAAAACTGTTTTTT

v_gene: TRBV30
d_gene: TRBD1
abundance: few
j_gene: TRBJ2-7
CDR3aa: CAWKSVLGQTYEQYF
CDR3nt: TGTGCCTGGAAATCAGTACTGGGACAGACTTACGAGCAGTACTTC

v_gene: TRBV11-2
d_gene: TRBD2
abundance: many
j_gene: TRBJ2-3
CDR3aa: CASTYGPSGASTDTQYF
CDR3nt: TGTGCCAGCACCTATGGCCCTAGCGGGGCTAGCACAGATACGCAGTATTTT

v_gene: TRBV11-3
d_gene: TRBD1
abundance: many
j_gene: TRBJ2-7
CDR3aa: CASSAAGTGYEQYF
CDR3nt: TGTGCCAGCAGCGCCGCCGGGACAGGATACGAGCAGTACTTC

v_gene: TRBV29-1
d_gene: TRBD1
abundance: many
j_gene: TRBJ1-1
CDR3aa: CSGLTGGVTEAFF
CDR3nt: TGCAGCGGATTGACAGGGGGAGTTACTGAAGCTTTCTTT

v_gene: TRBV20-1
d_gene: TRBD1
abundance: many
j_gene: TRBJ1-5
CDR3aa: CSAKGRGFGQPQHF
CDR3nt: TGCAGTGCTAAGGGCAGGGGGTTTGGTCAGCCCCAGCATTTT